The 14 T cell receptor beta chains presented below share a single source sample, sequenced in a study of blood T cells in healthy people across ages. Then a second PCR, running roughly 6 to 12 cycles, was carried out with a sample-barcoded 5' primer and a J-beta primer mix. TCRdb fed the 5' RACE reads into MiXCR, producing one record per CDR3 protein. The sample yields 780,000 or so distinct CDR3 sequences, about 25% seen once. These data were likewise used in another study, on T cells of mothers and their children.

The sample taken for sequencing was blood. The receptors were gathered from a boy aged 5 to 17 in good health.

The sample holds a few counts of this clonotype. CDR3 region: CATSGGLVRFSDEQFF. The DNA of the CDR3 is TGTGCCACCAGTGGTGGACTAGTAAGGTTTAGTGATGAGCAGTTCTTC. The V and J genes are TRBV24-1 and TRBJ2-1, with 7 positions matching TRBD2. The CDR3 runs to 16 residues. Germline CDR1 is KGHDR and CDR2 is SFDVKD. V shed 5 bases and J 8 bases; nucleotides not matched to a gene: 14.

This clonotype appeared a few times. The CDR3 spells CASSWGQGIGNTIYF. DNA of the CDR3: TGCGCCAGCAGCTGGGGACAGGGGATTGGAAACACCATATATTTT. The genes are TRBV5-1 and TRBJ1-3, with 10 bases that match TRBD1. CDR1 SGHRS and CDR2 YFSETQ come from the germline V gene. Losses at the gene ends were 3 bases for V and 3 bases for J; bases not matched to a gene: 3. The CDR3 covers 15 residues.

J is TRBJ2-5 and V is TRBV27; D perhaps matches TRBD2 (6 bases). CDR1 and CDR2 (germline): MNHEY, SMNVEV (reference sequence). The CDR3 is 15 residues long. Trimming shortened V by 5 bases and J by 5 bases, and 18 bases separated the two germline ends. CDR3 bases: TGTGCCAGCAGTCAGACGGGGGTCCCTCGGGAGACCCAGTACTTC. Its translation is CASSQTGVPRETQYF.

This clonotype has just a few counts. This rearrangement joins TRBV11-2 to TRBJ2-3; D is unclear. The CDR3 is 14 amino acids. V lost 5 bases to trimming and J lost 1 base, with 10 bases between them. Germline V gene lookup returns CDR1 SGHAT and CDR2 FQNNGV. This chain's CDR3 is CASSRQFRTDTQYF. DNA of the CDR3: TGTGCCAGCAGCCGTCAATTCCGCACAGATACGCAGTATTTT.

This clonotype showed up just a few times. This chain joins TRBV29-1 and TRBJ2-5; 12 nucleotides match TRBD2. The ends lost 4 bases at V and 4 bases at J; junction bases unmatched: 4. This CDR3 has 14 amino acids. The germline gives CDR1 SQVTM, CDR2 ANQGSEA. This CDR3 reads CSVVGLAGPETQYF. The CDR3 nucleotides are TGCAGCGTTGTCGGACTAGCGGGGCCAGAGACCCAGTACTTC.

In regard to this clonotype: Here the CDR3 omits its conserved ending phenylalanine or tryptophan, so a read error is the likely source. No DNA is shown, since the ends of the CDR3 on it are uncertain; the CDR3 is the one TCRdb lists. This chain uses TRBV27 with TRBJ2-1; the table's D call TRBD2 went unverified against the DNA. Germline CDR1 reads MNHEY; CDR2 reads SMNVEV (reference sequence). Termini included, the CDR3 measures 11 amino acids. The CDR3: CASSTRRPRDG.

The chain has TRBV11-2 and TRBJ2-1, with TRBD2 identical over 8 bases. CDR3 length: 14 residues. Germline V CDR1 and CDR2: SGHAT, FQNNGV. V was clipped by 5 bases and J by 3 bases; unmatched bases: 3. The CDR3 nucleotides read TGTGCCAGCAGCCCAGCGGGAGTCTACAATGAGCAGTTCTTC. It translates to CASSPAGVYNEQFF. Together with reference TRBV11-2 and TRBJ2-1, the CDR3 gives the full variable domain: EAGVAQSPRYKIIEKRQSVAFWCNPISGHATLYWYQQILGQGPKLLIQFQNNGVVDDSQLPKDRFSAERLKGVDSTLKIQPAKLEDSAVYLCASSPAGVYNEQFFGPGTRLTVL.

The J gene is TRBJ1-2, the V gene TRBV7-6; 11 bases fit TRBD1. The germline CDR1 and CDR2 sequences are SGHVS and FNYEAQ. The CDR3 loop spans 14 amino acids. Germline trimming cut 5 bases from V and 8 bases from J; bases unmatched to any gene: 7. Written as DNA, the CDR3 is TGTGCCAGCAGCCACCCGGGACAGGGGGACGGCTACACCTTC. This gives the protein CASSHPGQGDGYTF.

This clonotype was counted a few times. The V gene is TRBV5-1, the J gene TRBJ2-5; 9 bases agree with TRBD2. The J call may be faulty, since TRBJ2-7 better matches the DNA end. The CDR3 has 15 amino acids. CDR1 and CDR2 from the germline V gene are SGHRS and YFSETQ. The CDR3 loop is CASSFSGSSSYEQYF. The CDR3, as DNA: TGCGCCAGCAGCTTTAGCGGGAGTAGCTCCTACGAGCAGTACTTC.

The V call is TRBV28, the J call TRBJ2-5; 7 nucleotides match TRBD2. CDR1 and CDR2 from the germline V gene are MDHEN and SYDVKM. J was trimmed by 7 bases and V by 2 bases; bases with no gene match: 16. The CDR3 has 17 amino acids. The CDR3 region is CASSLQAGLRLDATQYF. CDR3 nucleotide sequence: TGTGCCAGCAGTTTACAAGCGGGGTTGCGGTTAGATGCGACCCAGTACTTC.

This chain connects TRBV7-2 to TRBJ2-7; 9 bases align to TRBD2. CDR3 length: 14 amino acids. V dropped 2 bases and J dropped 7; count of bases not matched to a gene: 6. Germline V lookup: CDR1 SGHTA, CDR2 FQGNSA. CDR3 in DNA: TGTGCCAGCAGCTTATTTCCTAGCGGGAATGAGCAGTACTTC. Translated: CASSLFPSGNEQYF.

The CDR3 DNA sequence: TGCAGCGGGGAGGGCTTAGAAGATGGCTACACCTTC. It is translated as CSGEGLEDGYTF. V and J are TRBV29-1 and TRBJ1-2, with D hard to call. Looked up from germline, CDR1 is SQVTM and CDR2 is ANQGSEA. V was trimmed by 7 bases and J by 6 bases, leaving 15 bases between them. This CDR3 has 12 amino acids.

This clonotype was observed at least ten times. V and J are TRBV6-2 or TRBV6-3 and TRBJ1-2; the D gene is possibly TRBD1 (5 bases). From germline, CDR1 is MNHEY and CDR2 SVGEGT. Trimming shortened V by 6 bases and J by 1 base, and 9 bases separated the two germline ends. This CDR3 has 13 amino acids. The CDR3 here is CASSPRDNYGYTF. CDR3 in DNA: TGTGCCAGCAGCCCCAGGGATAACTATGGCTACACCTTC.

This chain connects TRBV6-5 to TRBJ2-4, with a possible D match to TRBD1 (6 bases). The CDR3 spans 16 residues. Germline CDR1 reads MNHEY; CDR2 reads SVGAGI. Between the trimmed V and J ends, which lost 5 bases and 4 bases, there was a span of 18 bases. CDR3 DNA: TGTGCCAGCAGTCCAAGTGACAGGCGGCCGAAAAACATTCAGTACTTC. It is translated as CASSPSDRRPKNIQYF.